This passage covers 19 T cell receptor beta chains from one sample sequenced in a study of cytomegalovirus exposure and HLA in healthy donors. It was with 60 Vbeta and 13 Jbeta primers that the PCR ran. Method: immunoSEQ multiplex PCR; TCRdb's copy keeps in-frame clones and lacks some. The table records about 130,000 clones, around 80% of them present only once. Sequenced: PBMCs. These TCRs come from a middle-aged woman in good health and CMV-seronegative.

The CDR3 reads CASSLGVETGTGTEAFF. The CDR3 bases are TGTGCCAGCAGCCTAGGTGTCGAGACAGGGACGGGCACTGAAGCTTTCTTT. This rearrangement joins TRBV7-9 to TRBJ1-1, with TRBD1 identical over 7 bases. V was clipped by 5 bases and J by 4 bases; unmatched bases: 16. Per the germline V gene, CDR1 is SEHNR and CDR2 is FQNEAQ (reference sequence). This CDR3 comprises 17 residues.

This clone was seen a handful of times. The gene calls are TRBV6-1 and TRBJ1-4; possibly TRBD1 for D (6 bases). CDR1 is MNHNS, CDR2 SASEGT, per germline. The V end was cut by 6 bases, the J end by 6 bases, with 17 bases between. This CDR3 contains 15 residues. This chain's CDR3 is CASRETGTSDEKLFF. The DNA of the CDR3 is TGTGCCAGCAGGGAAACCGGGACAAGTGATGAAAAACTGTTTTTT.

V and J are TRBV5-6 and TRBJ1-1; D not certain. V shed 0 bases and J shed 6 bases, with 9 bases lying between them. Germline V lookup: CDR1 SGHDT, CDR2 YYEEEE. CDR3 length: 13 residues. The CDR3 protein is CASSLAGSSEAFF. The CDR3 bases are TGTGCCAGCAGCTTGGCAGGCTCCTCTGAAGCTTTCTTT.

The V gene is TRBV5-1, the J gene TRBJ2-5; no definite D call. The V end lost 4 bases, the J end lost 1 base, and 8 bases lay between the germline ends. This CDR3 is built from 13 residues. The germline V gene encodes CDR1 SGHRS and CDR2 YFSETQ. The CDR3 DNA follows: TGCGCCAGCAGCCTGATAGCCCAAGAGACCCAGTACTTC. As protein: CASSLIAQETQYF.

The chain carries TRBV5-1 and TRBJ1-4; no clear D gene. The CDR3 consists of 15 residues. V dropped 0 bases and J dropped 3 bases, with 9 bases sitting between them. Germline assignment: CDR1 SGHRS and CDR2 YFSETQ. CDR3 bases: TGCGCCAGCAGCTTGGCCCCAGGTTCTAATGAAAAACTGTTTTTT. This codes for CASSLAPGSNEKLFF.

The chain combines TRBV6-5 with TRBJ2-5, with D maybe TRBD2 (6 bases). The ends were cut back, 6 bases at V and 5 bases at J, with 10 bases in the middle. The length of the CDR3 is 12 residues. CDR1 is MNHEY, CDR2 SVGAGI, per germline. The CDR3 bases are TGTGCCAGCAGAGCAGGAGGGGAGACCCAGTACTTC. This codes for CASRAGGETQYF.

This clone was picked up a small number of times. This chain's CDR3 is CASRFDGETQYF. CDR3 in DNA: TGTGCCAGTAGGTTTGACGGGGAGACCCAGTACTTC. The J gene is TRBJ2-5, the V gene TRBV19; D call uncertain. The CDR3 runs to 12 residues. Germline-derived CDR1 and CDR2 are LNHDA and SQIVND (reference sequence). Trimming shortened V by 6 bases and J by 5 bases, and 10 bases separated the two germline ends.

V is TRBV30 and J is TRBJ1-1; D call uncertain. The CDR3 totals 11 residues. V lost 7 bases and J 1 base, leaving 7 bases between the germline ends. The germline V gene encodes CDR1 GTSNPN and CDR2 SVGIG (reference sequence). CDR3: CAFTPNTEAFF. As DNA, the CDR3 is TGTGCCTTCACTCCGAACACTGAAGCTTTCTTT.

The chain has TRBV30 and TRBJ1-4; 9 bases are shared with TRBD1. V gave up 4 bases and J gave up 7 bases; unmatched junction bases: 4. The CDR3 has 13 residues. Germline assignment: CDR1 GTSNPN and CDR2 SVGIG (reference sequence). CDR3 DNA sequence: TGTGCCTGGACGGACAGGGGTGGTGAAAAACTGTTTTTT. This gives the protein CAWTDRGGEKLFF.

The rearrangement links TRBV9 to TRBJ2-5; TRBD1 matches 8 bases. The J segment lost 2 bases and the V segment lost 4 bases, leaving 7 bases of the junction unmatched. Per germline, CDR1 SGDLS and CDR2 YYNGEE. The CDR3 length is 15 residues. The CDR3 coding sequence is TGTGCCAGCAGCTCCCGGACAGGGAGACAAGAGACCCAGTACTTC. Its protein product is CASSSRTGRQETQYF.

The chain carries TRBV10-1 and TRBJ2-3, with D maybe TRBD1 (5 bases). The CDR3 consists of 15 residues. Germline CDR1 reads WNHNN; CDR2 reads SYGVQD (reference sequence). V lost 8 bases and J 2 bases, leaving 17 bases between the germline ends. CDR3 sequence: CASPRWTLFTDTQYF. The CDR3 region has the DNA TGCGCCAGCCCCCGGTGGACACTATTCACAGATACGCAGTATTTT.

This chain joins TRBV10-3 and TRBJ2-7; D uncertain. Between the trimmed V and J ends, which lost 8 bases and 0 bases, there was a span of 8 bases. Germline V CDR1 and CDR2: ENHRY, SYGVKD. CDR3 length: 12 amino acids. Here the CDR3 reads CAISVLSYEQYF. DNA for the CDR3: TGTGCCATCTCAGTCCTCTCCTACGAGCAGTACTTC.

In its sample, this clone was seen once. The chain couples TRBV4-1 to TRBJ2-1; 7 bases map to TRBD2. The germline gives CDR1 MGHRA, CDR2 YSYEKL. With V trimmed by 0 bases and J by 7 bases, 12 bases remained unmatched. This CDR3 region has 17 residues. In nucleotides, the CDR3 is TGCGCCAGCAGCCAAGAAGAGAGCGGGGTGATAAAAAATGAGCAGTTCTTC. It specifies CASSQEESGVIKNEQFF.

The chain combines TRBV18 with TRBJ2-3; 7 nucleotides align to TRBD2. The V gene end was trimmed by 0 bases and the J gene end by 9 bases; junction bases not matched to a gene: 12. Germline V gene lookup returns CDR1 KGHSH and CDR2 LQKENI. This CDR3 contains 16 residues. The CDR3 sequence is CASSPPAGGGEGTQYF. The CDR3 DNA is TGTGCCAGCTCACCACCGGCCGGCGGGGGAGAGGGGACGCAGTATTTT.

The gene calls are TRBV28 and TRBJ2-7, with D tentatively TRBD1 (6 bases). Germline V lookup: CDR1 MDHEN, CDR2 SYDVKM. Between the trimmed V and J ends, which lost 3 bases and 0 bases, there was a span of 9 bases. This CDR3 comprises 14 residues. The CDR3 reads CASSFQGYSYEQYF. CDR3 bases: TGTGCCAGCAGTTTTCAGGGGTACTCCTACGAGCAGTACTTC. The whole variable domain, remainder taken from reference TRBV28 and TRBJ2-7, is DVKVTQSSRYLVKRTGEKVFLECVQDMDHENMFWYRQDPGLGLRLIYFSYDVKMKEKGDIPEGYSVSREKKERFSLILESASTNQTSMYLCASSFQGYSYEQYFGPGTRLTVT.

This clone was seen more than once but under ten times. The V gene is TRBV7-9, the J gene TRBJ1-1; D not certain. Trimming pared 3 bases from V and 1 base from J, leaving 6 bases between. Per the germline V gene, CDR1 is SEHNR and CDR2 is FQNEAQ (reference sequence). The CDR3 is 13 amino acids. CDR3 region: CASSFSQNTEAFF. CDR3 nucleotide sequence: TGTGCCAGCAGCTTTTCCCAGAACACTGAAGCTTTCTTT.

This rearrangement joins TRBV2 to TRBJ2-2; 8 bases map to TRBD2. Trimming removed 5 bases from V and 1 base from J; junction bases left unmatched: 3. CDR3 length equals 15 residues. Germline assignment: CDR1 SNHLY and CDR2 FYNNEI. CDR3 in DNA: TGTGCCAGCAGTCGACTAGCGCTGAACACCGGGGAGCTGTTTTTT. Translation gives CASSRLALNTGELFF.

The rearrangement links TRBV10-3 to TRBJ1-6, with 7 positions matching TRBD1. Germline CDR1 ENHRY, CDR2 SYGVKD. The CDR3 contains 15 residues. After removal of 0 bases from V and 9 bases from J, the junction contained 5 bases not matched to a gene. CDR3 nucleotides: TGTGCCATCAGTGAGTCGACAGGGAATGGTTCACCCCTCCACTTT. Encoded protein: CAISESTGNGSPLHF.

The rearrangement joins TRBV23-1 to TRBJ1-5; 8 bases fit TRBD1. TRBV23-1 is designated an ORF whose function remains uncertain. The CDR3 sequence is 15 residues long. V trimming: 4 bases; J trimming: 1 base; junction bases outside the gene matches: 3. The CDR3 loop is CASSRTGQSNQPQHF. CDR3 sequence (DNA): TGCGCCAGCAGTCGGACAGGGCAAAGCAATCAGCCCCAGCATTTT.